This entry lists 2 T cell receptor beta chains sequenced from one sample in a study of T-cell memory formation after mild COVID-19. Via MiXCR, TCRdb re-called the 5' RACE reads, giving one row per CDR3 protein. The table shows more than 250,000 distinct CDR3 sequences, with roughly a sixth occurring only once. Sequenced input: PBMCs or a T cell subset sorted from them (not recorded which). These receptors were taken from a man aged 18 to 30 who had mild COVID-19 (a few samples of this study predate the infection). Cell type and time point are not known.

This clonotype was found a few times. CDR3 region: CASSQEDRRERTEAFF. In nucleotides, the CDR3 is TGCGCCAGCAGCCAAGAGGATAGGCGCGAGCGCACTGAAGCTTTCTTT. The chain combines TRBV4-3 with TRBJ1-1; D gene unclear. This CDR3 is built from 16 residues. From germline, CDR1 is LGHNA and CDR2 YSLEER. The germline V and J ends were trimmed by 0 bases and 4 bases, with 15 bases remaining between them.

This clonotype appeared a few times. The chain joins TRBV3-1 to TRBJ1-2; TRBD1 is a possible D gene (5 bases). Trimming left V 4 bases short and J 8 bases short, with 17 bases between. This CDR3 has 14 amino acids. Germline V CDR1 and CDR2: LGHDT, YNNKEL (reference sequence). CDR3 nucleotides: TGTGCCAGCAGCCTCAGACAGCGTCATGGAGGCTACACCTTC. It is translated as CASSLRQRHGGYTF.